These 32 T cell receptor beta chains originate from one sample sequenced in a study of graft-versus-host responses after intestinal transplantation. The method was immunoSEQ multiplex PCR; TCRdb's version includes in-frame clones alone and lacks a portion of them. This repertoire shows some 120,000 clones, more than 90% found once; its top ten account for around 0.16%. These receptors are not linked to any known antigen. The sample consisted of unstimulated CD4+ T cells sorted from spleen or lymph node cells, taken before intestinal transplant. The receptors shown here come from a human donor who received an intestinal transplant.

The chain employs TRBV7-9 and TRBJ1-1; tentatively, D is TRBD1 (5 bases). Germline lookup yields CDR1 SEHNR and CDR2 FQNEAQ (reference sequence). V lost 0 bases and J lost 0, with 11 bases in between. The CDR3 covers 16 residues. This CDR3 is CASSLALGTVNTEAFF. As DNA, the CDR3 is TGTGCCAGCAGCTTAGCGTTGGGGACGGTGAACACTGAAGCTTTCTTT.

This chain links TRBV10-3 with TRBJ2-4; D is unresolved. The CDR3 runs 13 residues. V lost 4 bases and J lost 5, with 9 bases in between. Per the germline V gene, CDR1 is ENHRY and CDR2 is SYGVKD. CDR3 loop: CAISGSAENIQYF. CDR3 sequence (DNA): TGTGCCATCAGTGGTAGTGCCGAAAACATTCAGTACTTC.

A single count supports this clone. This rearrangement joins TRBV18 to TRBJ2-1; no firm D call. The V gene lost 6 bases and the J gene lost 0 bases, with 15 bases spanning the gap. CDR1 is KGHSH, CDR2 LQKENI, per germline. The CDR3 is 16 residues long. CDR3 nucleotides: TGTGCCAGCTCCCCCTCGGTCAGGACCTCCTACAATGAGCAGTTCTTC. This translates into CASSPSVRTSYNEQFF. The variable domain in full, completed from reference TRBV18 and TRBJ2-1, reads NAGVMQNPRHLVRRRGQEARLRCSPMKGHSHVYWYRQLPEEGLKFMVYLQKENIIDESGMPKERFSAEFPKEGPSILRIQQVVRGDSAAYFCASSPSVRTSYNEQFFGPGTRLTVL.

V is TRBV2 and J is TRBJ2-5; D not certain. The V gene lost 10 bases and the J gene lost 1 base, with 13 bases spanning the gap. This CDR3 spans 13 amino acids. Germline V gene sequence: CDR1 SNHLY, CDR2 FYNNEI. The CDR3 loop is CATQRVLQETQYF. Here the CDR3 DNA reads TGTGCCACACAAAGAGTCCTCCAAGAGACCCAGTACTTC.

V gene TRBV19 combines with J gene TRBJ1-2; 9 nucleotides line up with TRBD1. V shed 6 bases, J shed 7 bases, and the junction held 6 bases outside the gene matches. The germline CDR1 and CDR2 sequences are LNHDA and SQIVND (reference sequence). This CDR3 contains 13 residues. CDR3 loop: CASRPGQGSGYTF. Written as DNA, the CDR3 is TGTGCCAGTAGACCGGGACAGGGCTCTGGCTACACCTTC.

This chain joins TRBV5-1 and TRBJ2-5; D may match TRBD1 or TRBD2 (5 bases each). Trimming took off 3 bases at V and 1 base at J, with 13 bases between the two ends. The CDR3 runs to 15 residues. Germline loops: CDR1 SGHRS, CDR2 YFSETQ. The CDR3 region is CASSYAPGLQETQYF. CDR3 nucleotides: TGCGCCAGCAGCTACGCCCCGGGGCTCCAAGAGACCCAGTACTTC.

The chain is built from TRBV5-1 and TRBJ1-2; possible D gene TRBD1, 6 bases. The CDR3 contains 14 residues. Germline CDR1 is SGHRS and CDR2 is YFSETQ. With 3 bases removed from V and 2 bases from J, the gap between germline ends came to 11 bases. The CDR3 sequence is CASSSGQQNYGYTF. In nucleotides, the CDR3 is TGCGCCAGCAGCTCCGGACAGCAGAACTATGGCTACACCTTC.

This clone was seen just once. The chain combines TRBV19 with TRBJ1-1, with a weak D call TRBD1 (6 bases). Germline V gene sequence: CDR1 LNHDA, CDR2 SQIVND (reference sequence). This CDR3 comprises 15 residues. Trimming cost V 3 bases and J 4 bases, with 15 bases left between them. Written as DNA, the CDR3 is TGTGCCAGTAGTATTAGGGGGGCGCGTAGCACTGAAGCTTTCTTT. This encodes CASSIRGARSTEAFF. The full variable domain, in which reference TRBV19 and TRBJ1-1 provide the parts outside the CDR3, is DGGITQSPKYLFRKEGQNVTLSCEQNLNHDAMYWYRQDPGQGLRLIYYSQIVNDFQKGDIAEGYSVSREKKESFPLTVTSAQKNPTAFYLCASSIRGARSTEAFFGQGTRLTVV.

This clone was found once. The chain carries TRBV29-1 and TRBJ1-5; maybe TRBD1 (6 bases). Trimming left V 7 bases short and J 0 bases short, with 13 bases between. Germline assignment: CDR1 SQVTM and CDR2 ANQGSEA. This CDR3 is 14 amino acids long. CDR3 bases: TGCAGCGGACGACAGGCGGATAGCAATCAGCCCCAGCATTTT. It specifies CSGRQADSNQPQHF.

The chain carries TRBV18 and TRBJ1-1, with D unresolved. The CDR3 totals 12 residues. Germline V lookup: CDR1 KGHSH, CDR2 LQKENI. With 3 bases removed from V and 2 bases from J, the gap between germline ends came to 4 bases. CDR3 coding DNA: TGTGCCAGCTCACCGGCAAACACTGAAGCTTTCTTT. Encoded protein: CASSPANTEAFF.

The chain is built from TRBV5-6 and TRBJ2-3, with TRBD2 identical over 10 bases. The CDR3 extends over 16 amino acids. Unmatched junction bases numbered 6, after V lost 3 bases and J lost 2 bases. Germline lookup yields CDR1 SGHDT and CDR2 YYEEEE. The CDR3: CASSSLTSGHTDTQYF. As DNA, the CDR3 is TGTGCCAGCAGCTCCTTGACTAGCGGGCACACAGATACGCAGTATTTT.

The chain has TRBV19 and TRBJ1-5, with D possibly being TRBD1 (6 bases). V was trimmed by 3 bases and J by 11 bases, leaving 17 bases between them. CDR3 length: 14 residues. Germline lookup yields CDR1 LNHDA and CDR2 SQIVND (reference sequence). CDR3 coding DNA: TGTGCCAGTAGTATGGGACACCCCGGCGGGACCCAGCATTTT. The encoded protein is CASSMGHPGGTQHF. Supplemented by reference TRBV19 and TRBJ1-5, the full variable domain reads DGGITQSPKYLFRKEGQNVTLSCEQNLNHDAMYWYRQDPGQGLRLIYYSQIVNDFQKGDIAEGYSVSREKKESFPLTVTSAQKNPTAFYLCASSMGHPGGTQHFGDGTRLSIL.

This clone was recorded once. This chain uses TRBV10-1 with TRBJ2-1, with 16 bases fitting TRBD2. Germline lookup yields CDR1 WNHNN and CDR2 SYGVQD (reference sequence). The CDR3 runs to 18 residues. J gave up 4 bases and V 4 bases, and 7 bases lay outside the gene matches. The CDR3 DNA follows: TGCGCCAGCAGTGCCTCGGGACTAGCGGGGGGGGTGTACAATGAGCAGTTCTTC. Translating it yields CASSASGLAGGVYNEQFF.

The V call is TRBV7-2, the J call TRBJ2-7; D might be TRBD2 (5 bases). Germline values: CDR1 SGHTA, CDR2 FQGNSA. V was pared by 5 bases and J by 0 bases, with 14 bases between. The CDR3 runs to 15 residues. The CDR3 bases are TGTGCCAGCAGCCTCGGGGTCTGGATCTCCTACGAGCAGTACTTC. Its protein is CASSLGVWISYEQYF.

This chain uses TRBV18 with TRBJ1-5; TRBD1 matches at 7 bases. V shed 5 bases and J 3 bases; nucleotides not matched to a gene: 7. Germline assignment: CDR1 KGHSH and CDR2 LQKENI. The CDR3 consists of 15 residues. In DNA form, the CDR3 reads TGTGCCAGCTCAACGGAGACAGGGACCAATCAGCCCCAGCATTTT. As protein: CASSTETGTNQPQHF.

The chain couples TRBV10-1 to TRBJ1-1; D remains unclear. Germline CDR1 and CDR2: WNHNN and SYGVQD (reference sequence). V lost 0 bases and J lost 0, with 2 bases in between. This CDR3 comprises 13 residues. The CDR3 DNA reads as TGCGCCAGCAGTGAGTCGATGAACACTGAAGCTTTCTTT. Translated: CASSESMNTEAFF.

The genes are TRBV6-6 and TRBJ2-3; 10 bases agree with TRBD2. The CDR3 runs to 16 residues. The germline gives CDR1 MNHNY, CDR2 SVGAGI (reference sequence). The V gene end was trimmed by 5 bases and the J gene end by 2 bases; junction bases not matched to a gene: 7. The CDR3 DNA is TGTGCCAGCAGTCGTGCTAGCGGGGGTTTCACAGATACGCAGTATTTT. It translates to CASSRASGGFTDTQYF.

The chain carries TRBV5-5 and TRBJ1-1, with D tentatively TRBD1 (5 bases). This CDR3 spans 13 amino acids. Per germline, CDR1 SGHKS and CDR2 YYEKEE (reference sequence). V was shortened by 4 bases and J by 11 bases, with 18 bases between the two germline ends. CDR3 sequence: CASSTGGAAGAFF. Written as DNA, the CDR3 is TGTGCCAGCAGCACCGGTGGGGCGGCCGGGGCTTTCTTT. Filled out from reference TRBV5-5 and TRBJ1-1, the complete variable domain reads DAGVTQSPTHLIKTRGQQVTLRCSPISGHKSVSWYQQVLGQGPQFIFQYYEKEERGRGNFPDRFSARQFPNYSSELNVNALLLGDSALYLCASSTGGAAGAFFGQGTRLTVV.

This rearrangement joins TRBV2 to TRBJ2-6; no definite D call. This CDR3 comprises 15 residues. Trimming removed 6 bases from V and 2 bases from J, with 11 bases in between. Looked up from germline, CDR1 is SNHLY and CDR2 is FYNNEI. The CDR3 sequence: CASRPRTAGANVLTF. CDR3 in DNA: TGTGCCAGCAGGCCGCGGACGGCTGGGGCCAACGTCCTGACTTTC. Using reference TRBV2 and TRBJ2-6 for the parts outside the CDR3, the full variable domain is EPEVTQTPSHQVTQMGQEVILRCVPISNHLYFYWYRQILGQKVEFLVSFYNNEISEKSEIFDDQFSVERPDGSNFTLKIRSTKLEDSAMYFCASRPRTAGANVLTFGAGSRLTVL.

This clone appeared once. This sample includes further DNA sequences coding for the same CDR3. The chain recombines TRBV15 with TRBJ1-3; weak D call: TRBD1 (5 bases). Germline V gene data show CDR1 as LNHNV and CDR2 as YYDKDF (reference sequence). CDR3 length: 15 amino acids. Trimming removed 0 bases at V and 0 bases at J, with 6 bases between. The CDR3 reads CATSRDRVSGNTIYF. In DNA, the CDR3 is TGTGCCACCAGCAGAGACAGGGTCTCTGGAAACACCATATATTTT.

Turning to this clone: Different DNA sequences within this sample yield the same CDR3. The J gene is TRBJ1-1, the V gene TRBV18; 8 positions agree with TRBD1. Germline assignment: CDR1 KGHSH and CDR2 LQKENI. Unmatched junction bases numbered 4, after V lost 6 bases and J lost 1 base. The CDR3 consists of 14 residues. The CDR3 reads CASSPGQGNTEAFF. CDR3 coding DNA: TGTGCCAGCTCCCCCGGACAGGGGAACACTGAAGCTTTCTTT. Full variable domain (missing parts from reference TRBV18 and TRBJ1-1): NAGVMQNPRHLVRRRGQEARLRCSPMKGHSHVYWYRQLPEEGLKFMVYLQKENIIDESGMPKERFSAEFPKEGPSILRIQQVVRGDSAAYFCASSPGQGNTEAFFGQGTRLTVV.

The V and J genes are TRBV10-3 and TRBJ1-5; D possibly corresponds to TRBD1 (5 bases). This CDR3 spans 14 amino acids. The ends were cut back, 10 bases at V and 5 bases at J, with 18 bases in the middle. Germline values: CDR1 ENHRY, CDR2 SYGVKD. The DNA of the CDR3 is TGTGCCACTCGGAAGGACAAGGTGGATCAGCCCCAGCATTTT. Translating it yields CATRKDKVDQPQHF.

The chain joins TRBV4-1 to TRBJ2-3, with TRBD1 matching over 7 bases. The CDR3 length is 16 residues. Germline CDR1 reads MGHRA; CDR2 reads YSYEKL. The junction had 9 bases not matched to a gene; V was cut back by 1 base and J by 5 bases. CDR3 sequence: CASSQGNVRGRDTQYF. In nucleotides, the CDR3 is TGCGCCAGCAGCCAAGGGAACGTCAGGGGGAGAGATACGCAGTATTTT.

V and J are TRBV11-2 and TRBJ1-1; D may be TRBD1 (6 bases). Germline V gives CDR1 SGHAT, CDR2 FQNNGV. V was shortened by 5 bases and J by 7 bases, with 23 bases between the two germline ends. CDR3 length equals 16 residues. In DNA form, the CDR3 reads TGTGCCAGCAGCCGATCTGGTACAGGGCCCGGACATGAAGCTTTCTTT. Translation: CASSRSGTGPGHEAFF.

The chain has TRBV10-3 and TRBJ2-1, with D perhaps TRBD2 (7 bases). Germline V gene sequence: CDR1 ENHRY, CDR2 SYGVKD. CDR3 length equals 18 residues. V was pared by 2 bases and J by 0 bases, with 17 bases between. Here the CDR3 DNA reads TGTGCCATCAGTGAGGGGGGGGCAGGTCAAAGCTCCTACAATGAGCAGTTCTTC. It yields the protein CAISEGGAGQSSYNEQFF.

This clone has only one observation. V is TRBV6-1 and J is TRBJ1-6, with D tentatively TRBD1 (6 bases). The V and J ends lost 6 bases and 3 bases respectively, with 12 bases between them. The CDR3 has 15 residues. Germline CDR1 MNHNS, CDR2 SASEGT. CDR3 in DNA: TGTGCCAGCAGGGTACAGGGAGTCTATAATTCACCCCTCCACTTT. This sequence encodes CASRVQGVYNSPLHF.

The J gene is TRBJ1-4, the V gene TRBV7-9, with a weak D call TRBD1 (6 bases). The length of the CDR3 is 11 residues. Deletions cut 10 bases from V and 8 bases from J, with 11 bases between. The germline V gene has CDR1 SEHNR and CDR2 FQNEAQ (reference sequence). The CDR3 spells CAIFTGEKLFF. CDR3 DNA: TGTGCCATTTTTACAGGGGAAAAACTGTTTTTT.

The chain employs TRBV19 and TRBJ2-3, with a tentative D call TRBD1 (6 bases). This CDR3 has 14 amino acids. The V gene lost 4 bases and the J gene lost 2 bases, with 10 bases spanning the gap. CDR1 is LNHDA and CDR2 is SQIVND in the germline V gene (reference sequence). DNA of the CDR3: TGTGCCAGTAGTAGTGACAGGCTCACAGATACGCAGTATTTT. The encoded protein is CASSSDRLTDTQYF.

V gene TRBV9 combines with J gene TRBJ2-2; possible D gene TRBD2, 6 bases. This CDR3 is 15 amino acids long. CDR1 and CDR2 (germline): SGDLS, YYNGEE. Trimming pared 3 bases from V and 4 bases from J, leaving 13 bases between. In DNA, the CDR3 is TGTGCCAGCAGCGCGGAGGGGCGGGTCACCGGGGAGCTGTTTTTT. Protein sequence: CASSAEGRVTGELFF.

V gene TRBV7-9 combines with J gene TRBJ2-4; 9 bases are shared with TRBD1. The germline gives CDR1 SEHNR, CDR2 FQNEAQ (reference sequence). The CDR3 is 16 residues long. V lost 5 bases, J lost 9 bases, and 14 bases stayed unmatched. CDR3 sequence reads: CASSQGQGWDKGIQYF. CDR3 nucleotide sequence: TGTGCCAGCAGCCAGGGACAGGGTTGGGATAAAGGCATTCAGTACTTC.

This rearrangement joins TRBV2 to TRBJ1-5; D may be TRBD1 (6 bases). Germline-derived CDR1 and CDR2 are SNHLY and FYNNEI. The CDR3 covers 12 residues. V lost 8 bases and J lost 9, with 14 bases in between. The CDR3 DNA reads TGTGCCAGCTGCCTACGAGGGGGGCCCCAGCATTTT. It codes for CASCLRGGPQHF.

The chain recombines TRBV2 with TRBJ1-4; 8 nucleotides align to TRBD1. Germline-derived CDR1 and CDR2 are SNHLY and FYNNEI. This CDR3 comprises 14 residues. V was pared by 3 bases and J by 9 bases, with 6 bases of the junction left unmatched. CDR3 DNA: TGTGCCAGCAGTGACTCTGCAGGGGGCAAAAAACTGTTTTTT. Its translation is CASSDSAGGKKLFF.